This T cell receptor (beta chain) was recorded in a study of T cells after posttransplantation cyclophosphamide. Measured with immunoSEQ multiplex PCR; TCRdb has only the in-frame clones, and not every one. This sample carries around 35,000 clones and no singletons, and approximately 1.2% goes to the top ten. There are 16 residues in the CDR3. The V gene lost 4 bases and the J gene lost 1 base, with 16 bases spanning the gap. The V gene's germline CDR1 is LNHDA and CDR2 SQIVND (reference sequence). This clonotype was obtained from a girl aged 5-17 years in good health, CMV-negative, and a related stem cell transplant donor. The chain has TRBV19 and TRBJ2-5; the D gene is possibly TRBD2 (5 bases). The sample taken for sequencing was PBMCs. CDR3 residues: CASSRGSWSGQETQYF. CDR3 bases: TGTGCCAGTAGTAGAGGGTCCTGGAGCGGCCAAGAGACCCAGTACTTC.